The 18 T cell receptor beta chains below come from one sample, sequenced in a study of cytomegalovirus exposure and HLA in healthy donors. The PCR contained 60 Vbeta and 13 Jbeta primers. The protocol was immunoSEQ multiplex PCR, while the TCRdb copy is restricted to in-frame clones and leaves out a portion. The sample lists about 180,000 clones, approximately 73% occurring once. The sequencing input was PBMCs. The receptors come from a woman in her 30s in good health and CMV-seropositive.

V and J are TRBV30 and TRBJ1-2; D is unresolved. The germline V gene encodes CDR1 GTSNPN and CDR2 SVGIG (reference sequence). This CDR3 has 14 residues. The V gene lost 0 bases and the J gene lost 6 bases, with 14 bases spanning the gap. The CDR3 region is CAWSVVATNHGYTF. The CDR3 nucleotides are TGTGCCTGGAGTGTAGTAGCGACAAATCATGGCTACACCTTC.

J is TRBJ1-2 and V is TRBV25-1; a possible D gene is TRBD1 (6 bases). The V gene's germline CDR1 is MGHDK and CDR2 SYGVNS. V gave up 3 bases and J gave up 8 bases, with 13 bases separating them. CDR3 length: 13 amino acids. As DNA, the CDR3 is TGTGCCAGCAGTGACCAGGGGATGAGAGGCTACACCTTC. Translating it yields CASSDQGMRGYTF.

V is TRBV28 and J is TRBJ1-6, with 7 bases matching TRBD1. Losses at the gene ends were 6 bases for V and 9 bases for J; bases not matched to a gene: 11. Germline V gene sequence: CDR1 MDHEN, CDR2 SYDVKM. The CDR3 has 15 residues. The CDR3 DNA is TGTGCCAGCAGCCGCCCTCCAGGGGGTACTTCACCCCTCCACTTT. Amino acid sequence: CASSRPPGGTSPLHF.

V and J are TRBV19 and TRBJ2-3; D might be TRBD2 (7 bases). This CDR3 comprises 17 residues. The germline V gene has CDR1 LNHDA and CDR2 SQIVND (reference sequence). Trimming stripped 4 bases from V and 6 bases from J, with 23 bases between. Here the CDR3 reads CASSKASGGRRPDTQYF. DNA for the CDR3: TGTGCCAGTAGTAAAGCGTCGGGGGGCCGTCGTCCGGATACGCAGTATTTT. Supplemented by reference TRBV19 and TRBJ2-3, the full variable domain reads DGGITQSPKYLFRKEGQNVTLSCEQNLNHDAMYWYRQDPGQGLRLIYYSQIVNDFQKGDIAEGYSVSREKKESFPLTVTSAQKNPTAFYLCASSKASGGRRPDTQYFGPGTRLTVL.

The CDR3 DNA is TGTGCCAGCACAAAAGACAGTAACTATGGCTACACCTTC. This sequence encodes CASTKDSNYGYTF. The chain joins TRBV6-1 to TRBJ1-2; TRBD1 might be the D (5 bases). Between the trimmed V and J ends, which lost 7 bases and 1 base, there was a span of 10 bases. This CDR3 contains 13 residues. The germline V gene encodes CDR1 MNHNS and CDR2 SASEGT.

This clone was seen ten or more times. This chain uses TRBV11-3 with TRBJ2-2, with D unclear. Trimming removed 5 bases at V and 4 bases at J, with 17 bases between. Germline CDR1 SGHNT, CDR2 YENEEA. The CDR3 runs to 16 residues. For the CDR3, the DNA is TGTGCCAGCAGCCGCGGCTATTGGTCGATCACCGGGGAGCTGTTTTTT. Its protein is CASSRGYWSITGELFF.

This clone was observed a few times. The chain carries TRBV25-1 and TRBJ2-3, with 7 bases fitting TRBD2. Trimming at V came to 5 bases and at J to 3 bases, leaving 5 bases not matched to a gene. The CDR3 length is 14 residues. The V gene's germline CDR1 is MGHDK and CDR2 SYGVNS. In DNA, the CDR3 is TGTGCCAGCAGTCCCGGACTAGGAACAGATACGCAGTATTTT. As protein: CASSPGLGTDTQYF. The full variable domain, its missing parts supplied by reference TRBV25-1 and TRBJ2-3, is EADIYQTPRYLVIGTGKKITLECSQTMGHDKMYWYQQDPGMELHLIHYSYGVNSTEKGDLSSESTVSRIRTEHFPLTLESARPSHTSQYLCASSPGLGTDTQYFGPGTRLTVL.

The V gene is TRBV30, the J gene TRBJ1-2, with TRBD1 as a possible D gene (6 bases). Looked up from germline, CDR1 is GTSNPN and CDR2 is SVGIG (reference sequence). V was shortened by 6 bases and J by 8 bases, with 13 bases between the two germline ends. The CDR3 runs 11 residues. The CDR3 bases are TGTGCCTGTGTATCCAGGGGCGGCTACACCTTC. It yields the protein CACVSRGGYTF.

This clone was found a few times. The rearrangement joins TRBV4-1 to TRBJ1-2; 11 bases match TRBD1. CDR3 size: 13 residues. Germline loops: CDR1 MGHRA, CDR2 YSYEKL. V lost 4 bases to trimming and J lost 12 bases; unmatched junction nucleotides: 7. In nucleotides, the CDR3 is TGCGCCAGCAGCCCAGGACAGGGGGCAGACAACACCTTC. Translated: CASSPGQGADNTF.

The chain has TRBV11-2 and TRBJ2-7, with 9 nucleotides matching TRBD1. The CDR3 totals 15 residues. In germline, CDR1 is SGHAT, CDR2 FQNNGV. With V trimmed by 1 base and J by 2 bases, 3 bases remained unmatched. CDR3 coding DNA: TGTGCCAGCAGCTTAGCCGGGACAGGGCCCTACGAGCAGTACTTC. Protein product: CASSLAGTGPYEQYF.

J is TRBJ2-7 and V is TRBV27, with a possible D match to TRBD1 (7 bases). Germline CDR1 is MNHEY and CDR2 is SMNVEV (reference sequence). The V end lost 8 bases, the J end lost 7 bases, and 27 bases lay between the germline ends. The CDR3 totals 16 residues. CDR3 in amino acids: CASSSRGTALAREQYF. The CDR3 nucleotides are TGTGCCAGCTCCTCTAGGGGGACAGCACTAGCAAGGGAGCAGTACTTC.

DNA of the CDR3: TGTGCCACTAAGACAGGTTCCTACGAGCAGTACTTC. Its translation: CATKTGSYEQYF. V and J are TRBV19 and TRBJ2-7, with D perhaps TRBD1 (6 bases). V was trimmed by 10 bases and J by 1 base, leaving 11 bases between them. Looked up from germline, CDR1 is LNHDA and CDR2 is SQIVND (reference sequence). The CDR3 spans 12 residues.

The chain links TRBV11-1 to TRBJ2-7; D is possibly TRBD2 (5 bases). Germline CDR1 is SGHAT and CDR2 is FQDESV (reference sequence). The CDR3 is made up of 12 amino acids. Trimming left V 5 bases short and J 7 bases short, with 12 bases between. The CDR3 spells CASSPPRGEQYF. The CDR3 nucleotides read TGTGCCAGCAGCCCCCCCCGGGGAGAGCAGTACTTC.

The chain links TRBV5-1 to TRBJ2-3, with 8 bases identical to TRBD1. The V and J ends lost 7 bases and 4 bases, in that order; junction bases with no gene match: 11. The CDR3 contains 15 residues. CDR1 is SGHRS and CDR2 is YFSETQ in the germline V gene. The CDR3 sequence: CASSHRTGSSDTQYF. The DNA for the CDR3 is TGCGCCAGCTCTCATAGGACAGGGAGCTCAGATACGCAGTATTTT.

This clone was detected a few times. This chain connects TRBV19 to TRBJ1-4; TRBD1 agrees at 7 bases. CDR3 length: 17 residues. V gave up 3 bases and J gave up 3 bases; unmatched junction bases: 10. The germline gives CDR1 LNHDA, CDR2 SQIVND (reference sequence). The CDR3: CASSISSGGRANEKLFF. CDR3 DNA sequence: TGTGCCAGTAGTATCTCCTCAGGGGGAAGAGCTAATGAAAAACTGTTTTTT.

V usage is TRBV7-9 and J usage is TRBJ1-2, with 10 bases matching TRBD1. After removal of 3 bases from V and 8 bases from J, the junction contained 9 bases not matched to a gene. Germline loops: CDR1 SEHNR, CDR2 FQNEAQ (reference sequence). The CDR3 spans 15 residues. The CDR3 region is CASSFPGTGAGGYTF. The CDR3, as DNA: TGTGCCAGCAGCTTCCCCGGGACAGGGGCGGGGGGCTACACCTTC.

The rearrangement joins TRBV18 to TRBJ1-2, with TRBD1 identical over 9 bases. This CDR3 spans 14 amino acids. Trimming took 3 bases from V and 7 from J; bases not matched to a gene: 6. CDR1 is KGHSH, CDR2 LQKENI, per germline. CDR3 in amino acids: CASSPLDRGVGYTF. The DNA for the CDR3 is TGTGCCAGCTCACCCCTGGACAGGGGCGTTGGCTACACCTTC.

The chain recombines TRBV5-1 with TRBJ2-1; TRBD1 agrees at 11 bases. Germline CDR1 and CDR2: SGHRS and YFSETQ. V gave up 6 bases and J gave up 2 bases; unmatched junction bases: 7. The CDR3 consists of 16 residues. The CDR3 reads CASMFPGQGAYNEQFF. DNA for the CDR3: TGCGCCAGCATGTTCCCGGGACAGGGGGCCTACAATGAGCAGTTCTTC.